These 29 T cell receptor beta chains share one sample of origin, sequenced in a study of blood T cells in healthy people across ages. It was with a sample-barcoded 5' primer and a J-beta primer mix that a second PCR of about 6 to 12 cycles was run. TCRdb reprocessed the 5' RACE reads via MiXCR and lists one record per CDR3 protein. The table shows approximately 700,000 distinct CDR3 sequences, with 32% occurring only once. The material sequenced was blood. Every receptor here comes from a woman of 80 years or more in good health.

The sample holds many counts of this clonotype. The genes are TRBV20-1 and TRBJ2-5; tentatively, D is TRBD1 or TRBD2 (5 bases each). In germline, CDR1 is DFQATT, CDR2 SNEGSKA (reference sequence). The CDR3 has 13 amino acids. Trimming shortened V by 1 base and J by 7 bases, and 13 bases separated the two germline ends. The CDR3 sequence is CSARAGTVSTQYF. CDR3 nucleotides: TGCAGTGCTAGAGCTGGGACGGTTTCGACCCAGTACTTC.

Ten or more counts support this clonotype. J is TRBJ2-1 and V is TRBV10-3, with D maybe TRBD2 (5 bases). This CDR3 spans 14 amino acids. Germline CDR1 ENHRY, CDR2 SYGVKD. Trimming took 6 bases from V and 6 from J, leaving 15 bases between them. Here the CDR3 reads CAIRDDRGPNEQFF. In DNA, the CDR3 is TGTGCCATCAGGGACGATCGGGGTCCCAATGAGCAGTTCTTC.

Remarks on this clonotype: This may come from a read error, since a much larger clone is one base off. The rearrangement uses TRBV18 and TRBJ2-7; the D gene is possibly TRBD1 (6 bases). Germline V gene lookup returns CDR1 KGHSH and CDR2 LQKENI. The CDR3 extends over 14 amino acids. The CDR3 bases are TGTGCCAGCCCACCAGGGGCAGAATTCTACGAGCAGTACTTC. It translates to CASPPGAEFYEQYF.

This clonotype has just one count. The genes are TRBV5-1 and TRBJ1-2, with D possibly being TRBD1 (6 bases). Trimming took 0 bases from V and 3 from J, leaving 15 bases between them. The CDR3 is 16 amino acids. Germline CDR1 reads SGHRS; CDR2 reads YFSETQ. The CDR3 sequence is CASSLAPGVFHYGYTF. The CDR3 DNA is TGCGCCAGCAGCTTGGCCCCAGGGGTGTTCCACTATGGCTACACCTTC.

The genes are TRBV20-1 and TRBJ2-3; D is unresolved. The V gene's germline CDR1 is DFQATT and CDR2 SNEGSKA (reference sequence). The germline V and J ends were trimmed by 0 bases and 1 base, with 11 bases remaining between them. The CDR3 covers 15 residues. CDR3 coding DNA: TGCAGTGCTAGAGAGCCGCGGCTAGGCACAGATACGCAGTATTTT. Amino acid sequence: CSAREPRLGTDTQYF.

This clonotype showed up many times. This sequence joins TRBV7-8 and TRBJ2-3; D remains unclear. CDR3 length: 12 residues. V was clipped by 6 bases and J by 7 bases, with 11 bases between them. CDR1 and CDR2 from the germline V gene are SGHVS and FQNEAQ. As DNA, the CDR3 is TGTGCCAGCAGTTATACTACACATACGCAGTATTTT. Encoded protein: CASSYTTHTQYF.

The chain combines TRBV12-3 or TRBV12-4 with TRBJ2-2; TRBD1 might be the D (6 bases). Trimming cost V 6 bases and J 5 bases, with 13 bases left between them. The CDR3 runs to 14 residues. As DNA, the CDR3 is TGTGCCAGCAGGCTTACAGGGTCGACCGGGGAGCTGTTTTTT. Its translation: CASRLTGSTGELFF.

The chain couples TRBV6-6 to TRBJ1-6; TRBD1 is a possible D gene (5 bases). The germline V and J ends were trimmed by 2 bases and 10 bases, with 12 bases remaining between them. Germline V gene sequence: CDR1 MNHNY, CDR2 SVGAGI (reference sequence). The CDR3 loop spans 14 amino acids. The CDR3 sequence is CASSYGAGQSPLHF. The CDR3 nucleotides read TGTGCCAGCAGTTACGGGGCAGGGCAATCACCCCTCCACTTT.

Note on this clonotype: One base away lies a much larger clone, so this may be a sequencing read error. This chain uses TRBV5-6 with TRBJ2-5, with D tentatively TRBD2 (6 bases). The CDR3 totals 14 residues. Germline V lookup: CDR1 SGHDT, CDR2 YYEEEE. The CDR3 region has the DNA TGTGCCAGCAGCCTGGGACTGGACCAAGAGACCCGGTACTTC. Translation: CASSLGLDQETRYF.

The rearrangement links TRBV7-9 to TRBJ2-5; D is unresolved. Trimming left V 5 bases short and J 4 bases short, with 8 bases between. This CDR3 comprises 12 residues. Germline CDR1 and CDR2: SEHNR and FQNEAQ (reference sequence). In DNA form, the CDR3 reads TGTGCCAGCAGCCGAACGTCAGAGACCCAGTACTTC. It is translated as CASSRTSETQYF.

This clonotype came up many times. The V gene is TRBV20-1, the J gene TRBJ1-6, with no clear D. V was shortened by 0 bases and J by 7 bases, with 4 bases between the two germline ends. The CDR3 contains 12 residues. Germline V gene sequence: CDR1 DFQATT, CDR2 SNEGSKA (reference sequence). CDR3 protein: CSAREGNSPLHF. CDR3 nucleotide sequence: TGCAGTGCTAGAGAGGGGAATTCACCCCTCCACTTT.

The V call is TRBV11-2, the J call TRBJ2-3; 14 bases align to TRBD2. V shed 5 bases, J shed 8 bases, and the junction held 12 bases outside the gene matches. Germline V gives CDR1 SGHAT, CDR2 FQNNGV. The CDR3 has 17 residues. As DNA, the CDR3 is TGTGCCAGCAGCGCACCACCGGGACTAGCGGGGGTTAGTACGCAGTATTTT. Its protein is CASSAPPGLAGVSTQYF.

The rearrangement links TRBV7-2 to TRBJ2-7; D might be TRBD1 (6 bases). The CDR3 has 14 amino acids. V lost 8 bases, J lost 3 bases, and 17 bases lay in between. Germline CDR1 and CDR2: SGHTA and FQGNSA. Written as DNA, the CDR3 is TGTGCCAGCTCGGGGCAGGGGAATTACTACGAGCAGTACTTC. It specifies CASSGQGNYYEQYF. Together with reference TRBV7-2 and TRBJ2-7, the CDR3 gives the full variable domain: GAGVSQSPSNKVTEKGKDVELRCDPISGHTALYWYRQSLGQGLEFLIYFQGNSAPDKSGLPSDRFSAERTGGSVSTLTIQRTQQEDSAVYLCASSGQGNYYEQYFGPGTRLTVT.

The V gene is TRBV20-1, the J gene TRBJ2-3, with 8 bases fitting TRBD2. The V gene's germline CDR1 is DFQATT and CDR2 SNEGSKA (reference sequence). The CDR3 contains 15 residues. In DNA form, the CDR3 reads TGCAGCGTCGATTTGACTAGCGTAAACACAGATACGCAGTATTTT. Encoded protein: CSVDLTSVNTDTQYF.

Of note for this clonotype: A single base separates this from a much larger clone, so it may be a read error. CDR3 residues: CASSTRDLGDYNEQYF. The CDR3 region has the DNA TGTGCCAGCAGTACTCGGGACCTAGGGGACTACAATGAGCAGTACTTC. The chain employs TRBV12-3 or TRBV12-4 and TRBJ2-1; TRBD2 aligns across 7 bases. The end of the DNA fits TRBJ2-7 better, so the J call may be wrong. The CDR3 is made up of 16 amino acids.

This clonotype was picked up many times. The rearrangement joins TRBV19 to TRBJ1-2; 7 bases match TRBD1. Germline V gene lookup returns CDR1 LNHDA and CDR2 SQIVND (reference sequence). CDR3 size: 13 residues. Germline trimming cut 5 bases from V and 9 bases from J; bases unmatched to any gene: 9. As DNA, the CDR3 is TGTGCCAGTAGTCAACCCAGGGGGACTCGCTACACCTTC. This translates into CASSQPRGTRYTF.

The chain carries TRBV19 and TRBJ1-2; D is unresolved. Trimming removed 2 bases from V and 5 bases from J, with 9 bases in between. The CDR3 extends over 13 amino acids. Germline V CDR1 and CDR2: LNHDA, SQIVND (reference sequence). The DNA of the CDR3 is TGTGCCAGTAGTATAAGGCCAGCGTATGGCTACACCTTC. Its protein product is CASSIRPAYGYTF.

The chain combines TRBV29-1 with TRBJ1-2, with TRBD1 as a possible D gene (5 bases). V was pared by 0 bases and J by 4 bases, with 15 bases between. This CDR3 has 15 amino acids. The germline V gene has CDR1 SQVTM and CDR2 ANQGSEA. The CDR3 DNA is TGCAGCGTTGAAGACATGGGGGATCCGATCTATGGCTACACCTTC. This codes for CSVEDMGDPIYGYTF.

The chain joins TRBV20-1 to TRBJ1-6; D is undetermined. This CDR3 has 15 amino acids. V gave up 3 bases and J gave up 5 bases, with 14 bases separating them. Germline V gene data show CDR1 as DFQATT and CDR2 as SNEGSKA (reference sequence). CDR3 sequence (DNA): TGCAGTGCTAGGACCACGGGAAAAAATAATTCACCCCTCCACTTT. It yields the protein CSARTTGKNNSPLHF.

Of note for this clonotype: Germline and junction disagree at one end, which may indicate a read error. J is TRBJ2-5 and V is TRBV7-3; D gene uncertain. CDR1 and CDR2 (germline): SGHTA, FQGTGA. The CDR3 totals 15 residues. The CDR3 loop is CASSQGPTPEETQYF. CDR3 bases: TGCGCCAGCAGCCAAGGCCCGACCCCCGAAGAGACCCAGTACTTC.

V is TRBV3-1 and J is TRBJ1-2, with D tentatively TRBD1 (5 bases). Germline V gene sequence: CDR1 LGHDT, CDR2 YNNKEL (reference sequence). The V and J ends lost 4 bases and 0 bases respectively, with 12 bases between them. This CDR3 region has 15 residues. The CDR3 DNA sequence: TGTGCCAGCAGCCCGGGACTGTCGACTAACTATGGCTACACCTTC. Its translation is CASSPGLSTNYGYTF. The full variable domain, its missing parts supplied by reference TRBV3-1 and TRBJ1-2, is DTAVSQTPKYLVTQMGNDKSIKCEQNLGHDTMYWYKQDSKKFLKIMFSYNNKELIINETVPNRFSPKSPDKAHLNLHINSLELGDSAVYFCASSPGLSTNYGYTFGSGTRLTVV.

Concerning this clonotype itself: A clone one base away is much larger, so this may be a read error. The CDR3, as DNA: TGTGCCAGCAGTTGCATTAACACTGAAGCTTTCTTT. It translates to CASSCINTEAFF. The rearrangement links TRBV6-2 or TRBV6-3 to TRBJ1-1; D gene uncertain. The CDR3 has 12 residues. The V and J ends lost 4 bases and 2 bases respectively, with 5 bases between them. Germline assignment: CDR1 MNHEY and CDR2 SVGEGT.

In its sample, this clonotype was seen many times. The chain has TRBV20-1 and TRBJ2-5, with a possible D match to TRBD1 (5 bases). Between the trimmed V and J ends, which lost 3 bases and 0 bases, there was a span of 14 bases. CDR3 length equals 15 residues. Germline V CDR1 and CDR2: DFQATT, SNEGSKA (reference sequence). The CDR3 coding sequence is TGCAGTGCTAGGCGGACAACCTGGTACCAAGAGACCCAGTACTTC. Encoded protein: CSARRTTWYQETQYF.

This clonotype was seen a few times. The chain couples TRBV6-4 to TRBJ1-5; 7 bases map to TRBD1. The CDR3 is 16 residues long. With 2 bases clipped from V and 7 bases from J, the junction kept 11 bases outside the gene matches. Germline-derived CDR1 and CDR2 are MRHNA and SNTAGT. The CDR3 spells CASSDGGQWCTQPQHF. CDR3 nucleotides: TGTGCCAGCAGTGACGGGGGACAGTGGTGTACCCAGCCCCAGCATTTT.

This clonotype occurred once. A much more abundant neighbour one base away suggests this may be a read error. The J gene is TRBJ2-3, the V gene TRBV12-3 or TRBV12-4; 8 bases line up with TRBD2. V dropped 11 bases and J dropped 5; count of bases not matched to a gene: 12. This CDR3 is 14 amino acids long. CDR3 residues: CAGKIGRGVDTQYF. As DNA, the CDR3 is TGTGCCGGCAAAATCGGGCGGGGGGTAGATACGCAGTATTTT.

In regard to this clonotype: A single base separates this from a much larger clone, so it may be a read error. The final CDR3 position lacks the conserved phenylalanine or tryptophan, pointing to a likely read error. V gene TRBV3-1 combines with J gene TRBJ2-7; the match to TRBD1 covers 7 bases. The CDR3 spans 13 residues. Trimming at V came to 4 bases and at J to 5 bases, leaving 5 bases not matched to a gene. Germline lookup yields CDR1 LGHDT and CDR2 YNNKEL (reference sequence). This chain's CDR3 is CASSPGDSDEQYC. The CDR3 DNA is TGTGCCAGCAGCCCAGGGGACAGCGACGAGCAGTACTGC.

This clonotype was seen at least ten times. This chain links TRBV5-1 with TRBJ2-3; D call uncertain. The CDR3 length is 15 residues. V was trimmed by 0 bases and J by 1 base, leaving 9 bases between them. The germline V gene encodes CDR1 SGHRS and CDR2 YFSETQ. Here the CDR3 DNA reads TGCGCCAGCAGCTTGGTACAGCTACGCACAGATACGCAGTATTTT. Residues: CASSLVQLRTDTQYF.

This clonotype was observed once. A much larger clone differs from this one at a single base, so this may be a read error. The rearrangement uses TRBV14 and TRBJ2-1; D is ambiguous. The CDR3 loop spans 15 amino acids. Trimming stripped 1 base from V and 2 bases from J, with 9 bases between. Germline V gene data show CDR1 as SGHDN and CDR2 as FVKESK. CDR3 nucleotides: TGTGCCAGCAGCCAAGGGACGCCCGCCTACAATGAGCAGTTCTTC. Its protein product is CASSQGTPAYNEQFF.

The rearrangement links TRBV12-3 or TRBV12-4 to TRBJ2-3; no reliable D call. The ends were cut back, 0 bases at V and 3 bases at J, with 16 bases in the middle. The CDR3 spans 17 residues. CDR3 in amino acids: CASSLALGLVSTDTQYF. The CDR3 DNA sequence: TGTGCCAGCAGTTTAGCGCTAGGGCTAGTGAGTACAGATACGCAGTATTTT.